These 28 T cell receptor beta chains share one sample of origin, sequenced in a study of T cell repertoires in cytomegalovirus infection. These receptors have no identified antigens. TCRdb re-called the reads with MiXCR, one entry per CDR3 protein. The profile shows some 940,000 distinct CDR3 sequences, about a third of them singletons. The input for sequencing was cultured CD8+ T cells from PBMCs, taken from culture after CMV antigen stimulation. These receptors were obtained from a human donor in good health (CMV status not recorded). Some clones in this sample may be carry-over from other donors' samples.

The V gene is TRBV6-6, the J gene TRBJ2-7; a possible D gene is TRBD2 (5 bases). The CDR3 spans 15 residues. Germline V CDR1 and CDR2: MNHNY, SVGAGI (reference sequence). Deletions cut 8 bases from V and 2 bases from J, with 19 bases between. Here the CDR3 DNA reads TGTGCCAGCGCCTCCGCAAGGACTGCACCCTACGAGCAGTACTTC. Translation gives CASASARTAPYEQYF.

For this clonotype: A junction end diverges from the germline sequence, so it may reflect a read error. V and J are TRBV9 and TRBJ2-3, with 10 bases that match TRBD1. The CDR3 sequence is 16 residues long. Germline loops: CDR1 SGDLS, CDR2 YYNGEE. The CDR3 region is CASSAHRDRGTYTQYF. CDR3 coding DNA: TGTGCCAGCAGCGCACACCGGGACAGGGGCACATATACGCAGTATTTT.

Many counts were recorded for this clonotype. This rearrangement joins TRBV6-2 or TRBV6-3 to TRBJ2-7, with 9 bases aligning to TRBD1. The CDR3 runs to 18 residues. CDR1 is MNHEY, CDR2 SVGEGT, per germline. J lost 5 bases, V lost 4 bases, and 18 bases had no gene match. This CDR3 is CASSWNPQRDRDSDEQYV. CDR3 in DNA: TGTGCCAGCAGTTGGAACCCTCAAAGGGACAGGGACTCGGACGAGCAGTACGTC.

The chain combines TRBV4-3 with TRBJ2-1; maybe TRBD1 (6 bases). V was pared by 2 bases and J by 0 bases, with 17 bases between. The CDR3 spans 18 residues. Germline V gene lookup returns CDR1 LGHNA and CDR2 YSLEER. The chain's CDR3 is CASSQFSGGLSSYNEQFF. The CDR3 DNA follows: TGCGCCAGCAGCCAATTTAGTGGGGGCCTTAGCTCCTACAATGAGCAGTTCTTC.

Turning to this clonotype: The junction and the germline gene differ at one end; a read error may be behind it. This chain links TRBV7-2 with TRBJ1-2, with unresolved D. Germline V lookup: CDR1 SGHTA, CDR2 FQGNSA. This CDR3 contains 19 residues. The CDR3 DNA reads as TGTGTCAGCAGCTTAGGATTTCCGCGAGGCCGGCCGCCTGAGTATGGCTACACCTTC. It yields the protein CVSSLGFPRGRPPEYGYTF. Full variable domain (missing parts from reference TRBV7-2 and TRBJ1-2): GAGVSQSPSNKVTEKGKDVELRCDPISGHTALYWYRQSLGQGLEFLIYFQGNSAPDKSGLPSDRFSAERTGGSVSTLTIQRTQQEDSAVYLCVSSLGFPRGRPPEYGYTFGSGTRLTVV.

With regard to this clonotype: Germline is not matched at one junction end, which may reflect a read error. This chain joins TRBV12-3 or TRBV12-4 and TRBJ2-2, with a weak D call TRBD2 (5 bases). The CDR3 consists of 12 residues. Here the CDR3 DNA reads TGTGCCAGCAGTCTGGGCACCGGGGAGCTGCTTTTT. This encodes CASSLGTGELLF.

This clonotype was seen at least ten times. The J gene is TRBJ1-1, the V gene TRBV12-3 or TRBV12-4; D unclear. Deletions cut 0 bases from V and 11 bases from J, with 16 bases between. This CDR3 has 14 amino acids. The CDR3 DNA reads as TGTGCCAGCAGTTTAGCTGGTACGAGTTCCTTGGCTTTCTTT. Encoded protein: CASSLAGTSSLAFF.

This clonotype was seen a single time. It may be a read error: a sequence one base away is much more abundant. The chain combines TRBV7-2 with TRBJ1-4; D unclear. The germline gives CDR1 SGHTA, CDR2 FQGNSA. The CDR3 contains 18 residues. The CDR3 region is CVSSLSQRVKAANEKLFF. The CDR3 DNA sequence: TGTGTCAGCAGCTTATCCCAACGGGTGAAGGCAGCAAATGAAAAACTGTTTTTT.

This clonotype was counted a few times. V gene TRBV27 combines with J gene TRBJ1-2; perhaps TRBD1 as D (5 bases). There are 16 residues in the CDR3. Per the germline V gene, CDR1 is MNHEY and CDR2 is SMNVEV (reference sequence). V was shortened by 6 bases and J by 5 bases, with 22 bases between the two germline ends. The CDR3 DNA reads as TGTGCCAGCAGACCGTCGACAGCATTGAGGGAGTATGGCTACACCTTC. As protein: CASRPSTALREYGYTF.

This clonotype was observed a few times. CDR3 sequence reads: CASRELGGHEQFF. The CDR3 coding sequence is TGTGCCAGCCGCGAGTTGGGGGGACACGAGCAGTTCTTC. The V and J genes are TRBV6-6 and TRBJ2-1, with D perhaps assigned TRBD1 or TRBD2 (6 bases each). Germline V gene data show CDR1 as MNHNY and CDR2 as SVGAGI (reference sequence). Trimming cost V 8 bases and J 10 bases, with 18 bases left between them. The CDR3 totals 13 residues.

CDR3 amino acids: CASSSSTGGFGIQYF. Here the CDR3 DNA reads TGTGCCAGCAGCTCTAGTACAGGGGGCTTTGGCATTCAGTACTTC. The chain is built from TRBV7-6 and TRBJ2-4; 9 bases map to TRBD1. The germline V gene encodes CDR1 SGHVS and CDR2 FNYEAQ. CDR3 size: 15 residues. The V gene end was trimmed by 4 bases and the J gene end by 9 bases; junction bases not matched to a gene: 10.

This clonotype came up a few times. The rearrangement uses TRBV6-8 and TRBJ1-1, with unresolved D. Trimming removed 2 bases from V and 5 bases from J, with 12 bases in between. This CDR3 has 14 amino acids. The germline V gene has CDR1 MNHGY and CDR2 SAAAGT. CDR3 protein: CASSYGWQATEAFF. The CDR3 region has the DNA TGTGCCAGCAGTTACGGGTGGCAGGCGACTGAAGCTTTCTTT.

This chain links TRBV27 with TRBJ1-2; 10 nucleotides agree with TRBD1. V was pared by 6 bases and J by 7 bases, with 5 bases of the junction left unmatched. This CDR3 contains 13 residues. CDR1 and CDR2 (germline): MNHEY, SMNVEV (reference sequence). CDR3 protein: CASSGQGDFGYTF. DNA of the CDR3: TGTGCCAGCAGCGGACAGGGGGATTTTGGCTACACCTTC.

The V and J genes are TRBV7-8 and TRBJ2-3; D remains unclear. V lost 5 bases to trimming and J lost 9 bases, with 24 bases between them. CDR3 length: 16 residues. The germline V gene encodes CDR1 SGHVS and CDR2 FQNEAQ. The CDR3 here is CASSAPWTETYPTQYF. CDR3 nucleotide sequence: TGTGCCAGCAGCGCCCCGTGGACGGAGACTTACCCAACGCAGTATTTT.

V usage is TRBV25-1 and J usage is TRBJ2-2; no reliable D call. With 1 base removed from V and 0 bases from J, the gap between germline ends came to 6 bases. This CDR3 is 15 amino acids long. Germline V CDR1 and CDR2: MGHDK, SYGVNS. The CDR3 spells CASSEFRTNTGELFF. In nucleotides, the CDR3 is TGTGCCAGCAGTGAATTCAGGACGAACACCGGGGAGCTGTTTTTT.

This rearrangement joins TRBV4-3 to TRBJ2-5; 9 bases are shared with TRBD1. Looked up from germline, CDR1 is LGHNA and CDR2 is YSLEER. V was clipped by 4 bases and J by 6 bases; unmatched bases: 3. CDR3 length: 13 residues. The CDR3 sequence is CASSPDRGKTQYF. Here the CDR3 DNA reads TGCGCCAGCAGCCCAGACAGGGGGAAGACCCAGTACTTC.

Remarks on this clonotype: A read error may account for a junction end that differs from germline. CDR3 sequence: CATSGEASSTDTQYF. The CDR3 DNA follows: TGTGCCACCAGCGGAGAAGCCTCTAGCACAGATACGCAGTATTTT. The chain links TRBV15 to TRBJ2-3, with unresolved D. CDR3 size: 15 residues. Germline V gene sequence: CDR1 LNHNV, CDR2 YYDKDF (reference sequence).

The V and J genes are TRBV7-9 and TRBJ2-3, with no clear D. Looked up from germline, CDR1 is SEHNR and CDR2 is FQNEAQ (reference sequence). This CDR3 is built from 9 residues. CDR3 DNA sequence: TGTAAGGACGGCGATACGCAGTATTTT. As protein: CKDGDTQYF.

This clonotype was counted a few times. The rearrangement joins TRBV6-2 or TRBV6-3 to TRBJ2-7, with D possibly TRBD2 on 6 matching bases. The germline CDR1 and CDR2 sequences are MNHEY and SVGEGT. V was clipped by 2 bases and J by 0 bases, with 11 bases between them. The CDR3 has 15 amino acids. The CDR3 reads CASSYGTSSSYEQYF. The DNA for the CDR3 is TGTGCCAGCAGTTACGGGACTTCATCCTCCTACGAGCAGTACTTC.

At least ten counts were recorded for this clonotype. The chain links TRBV7-8 to TRBJ2-7; the D gene is possibly TRBD1 (6 bases). The CDR3 totals 14 residues. Germline CDR1 and CDR2: SGHVS and FQNEAQ. Deletions cut 5 bases from V and 3 bases from J, with 14 bases between. The CDR3 DNA is TGTGCCAGCAGCATATGGACAGTGCTCTACGAGCAGTACTTC. Residues: CASSIWTVLYEQYF.

The chain has TRBV7-9 and TRBJ1-3; D remains unclear. This CDR3 has 14 residues. Per the germline V gene, CDR1 is SEHNR and CDR2 is FQNEAQ (reference sequence). Trimming shortened V by 7 bases and J by 4 bases, and 14 bases separated the two germline ends. The CDR3 sequence is CASTISNSGNTIYF. In nucleotides, the CDR3 is TGTGCCAGCACCATCTCTAACTCAGGAAACACCATATATTTT. Looking up the rest from reference TRBV7-9 and TRBJ1-3 gives the full variable domain: DTGVSQNPRHKITKRGQNVTFRCDPISEHNRLYWYRQTLGQGPEFLTYFQNEAQLEKSRLLSDRFSAERPKGSFSTLEIQRTEQGDSAMYLCASTISNSGNTIYFGEGSWLTVV.

This clonotype was counted at least ten times. The rearrangement joins TRBV7-8 to TRBJ2-1; D is ambiguous. Germline CDR1 reads SGHVS; CDR2 reads FQNEAQ. V shed 5 bases and J shed 0 bases, with 11 bases lying between them. This CDR3 contains 15 residues. CDR3 region: CASSPSRSSYNEQFF. CDR3 coding DNA: TGTGCCAGCAGCCCCAGCAGGAGCTCCTACAATGAGCAGTTCTTC.

This clonotype has at least ten counts. The rearrangement links TRBV20-1 to TRBJ1-1; TRBD1 might be the D (6 bases). Trimming left V 6 bases short and J 3 bases short, with 14 bases between. This CDR3 spans 13 amino acids. CDR1 is DFQATT, CDR2 SNEGSKA, per germline (reference sequence). In DNA form, the CDR3 reads TGCAGTGCAAGGGGGGGGGGGGACACTGAAGCTTTCTTT. This sequence encodes CSARGGGDTEAFF.

The chain carries TRBV2 and TRBJ1-2; D is ambiguous. Trimming cost V 7 bases and J 8 bases, with 11 bases left between them. Per germline, CDR1 SNHLY and CDR2 FYNNEI. The CDR3 contains 11 residues. This CDR3 reads CASTTRTGYTF. The CDR3 nucleotides read TGTGCCAGCACTACCCGCACGGGCTACACCTTC.

This clonotype has only a few counts. The chain carries TRBV4-1 and TRBJ2-1; 10 nucleotides align to TRBD1. Germline CDR1 and CDR2: MGHRA and YSYEKL. This CDR3 has 15 residues. V was clipped by 2 bases and J by 6 bases; unmatched bases: 4. This CDR3 reads CASSQTGTGVNEQFF. The CDR3 DNA sequence: TGCGCCAGCAGCCAAACCGGGACAGGGGTCAATGAGCAGTTCTTC.

The chain uses TRBV2 and TRBJ2-1; no clear D gene. This CDR3 spans 16 amino acids. Germline V gene lookup returns CDR1 SNHLY and CDR2 FYNNEI. The germline V and J ends were trimmed by 4 bases and 3 bases, with 16 bases remaining between them. CDR3 sequence: CASSGGSPPYYNEQFF. The CDR3 DNA reads TGTGCCAGCAGTGGGGGTAGTCCCCCTTACTACAATGAGCAGTTCTTC.

V usage is TRBV28 and J usage is TRBJ2-2; D perhaps matches TRBD1 (5 bases). The CDR3 has 16 amino acids. The V and J ends lost 2 bases and 7 bases respectively, with 17 bases between them. The germline V gene encodes CDR1 MDHEN and CDR2 SYDVKM. The CDR3 region is CASSLRVGRAHGELFF. CDR3 nucleotide sequence: TGTGCCAGCAGTTTAAGGGTGGGCAGGGCGCACGGGGAGCTGTTTTTT.

This clonotype appeared many times. The chain is built from TRBV7-6 and TRBJ1-1, with unresolved D. The CDR3 is made up of 15 amino acids. CDR1 SGHVS and CDR2 FNYEAQ come from the germline V gene. Trimming removed 3 bases from V and 1 base from J, with 12 bases in between. The CDR3 protein is CASSFQDGKNTEAFF. CDR3 DNA sequence: TGTGCCAGCAGCTTTCAAGATGGCAAGAACACTGAAGCTTTCTTT.